A single TCR beta chain is shown here with its context. Its antigen is undetermined. Profiling relied on immunoSEQ multiplex PCR, and the TCRdb table lists in-frame clones only, not all of them. Among roughly 100,000 clones, more than 85% were seen once, and the ten largest hold over 0.7%. This specimen comes from a study of graft-versus-host responses after intestinal transplantation. On the study more broadly: All of the recipients had induction that used anti-thymocyte globulin, then tacrolimus and steroids for 2 to 3 years.

The CDR3 has 13 amino acids. The ends were cut back, 6 bases at V and 1 base at J, with 10 bases in the middle. CDR1 LNHDA and CDR2 SQIVND come from the germline V gene (reference sequence). The chain links TRBV19 to TRBJ2-7, with D perhaps matching TRBD2 (6 bases). Here the sequenced sample was unstimulated CD4+ T cells sorted from spleen or lymph node cells, taken before intestinal transplant. This TCR was sampled from a human donor who received an intestinal transplant. As DNA, the CDR3 is TGTGCCAGTAGGTCCGGGAGTTCCTACGAGCAGTACTTC. This translates into CASRSGSSYEQYF. The full variable domain, its missing parts supplied by reference TRBV19 and TRBJ2-7, is DGGITQSPKYLFRKEGQNVTLSCEQNLNHDAMYWYRQDPGQGLRLIYYSQIVNDFQKGDIAEGYSVSREKKESFPLTVTSAQKNPTAFYLCASRSGSSYEQYFGPGTRLTVT.